This T cell receptor (beta chain) was identified in a study of blood T cell repertoires in COVID-19 (dated by TCRdb to about 2020). Background for the entire study: Collaborator samples came from the United States, Italy and Spain and covered acute and convalescent phases of COVID-19. The prospective study material was composed of cDNA or gDNA derived from T cells, B-cell-depleted T cells, or PBMCs. The samples were drawn from the first 160 participants of the ongoing ImmuneRACE study and from under 1,500 subjects provided by 6 global collaborators. The repertoires were released in a freely available public database meant as a resource for research on the immune response to SARS-CoV-2. Deeply sampled blood TCRbeta repertoires from subjects exposed to, actively infected with, or recovered from COVID-19 were included in the dataset. Sample metadata almost always included a de-identified subject ID, COVID-19 status, age in years and sex. Where HLA class I and class II types were available, the types were taken from metadata supplied by the sample provider, not from assay-based typing. Overall study results and their limits: The quantity of clinical and demographic metadata differed by source and by participant and was supplied without curation.

Trimming removed 6 bases from V and 6 bases from J; the gene matches leave 7 bases unexplained. As encoded in the germline V gene, CDR1 is SQVTM while CDR2 is ANQGSEA. From cysteine to phenylalanine, the CDR3 is 13 amino acids long. The sequence is cut down to CDR3 DNA, 39 bases in frame from base 1. TCRbeta CDR3 regions were amplified from genomic DNA by means of the immunoSEQ Assay, a bias-controlled multiplex PCR. Per the original workflow: Within the assay, amplification of reference gene primers was used to estimate how many nucleated cells each sample contained. To quantify the absolute abundance of each unique TCRbeta CDR3 rearrangement, sequence reads were collapsed and filtered. For each sample, productive Simpson clonality was calculated by taking the square root of Simpson's diversity index across productive rearrangements. Imported from immuneACCESS, the table was reduced by TCRdb to in-frame sequences with V and J called. These copies leave out some clones; in studies compared against another copy, an unresolved V gene accounts for under half, and the cause of the remainder is not known. V, J and clone size are those of that table, while D and trimming were read from the DNA. In this sample the table shows over 80,000 clones, 80% of which occur a single time. About 9.3% of the sample is held by the ten biggest clonotypes.

To note about this clone: The antigen it binds to is not known. No base quality information exists; no much larger clone differs at one position.

Collaborating institutions collected whole blood in K2EDTA tubes following their own protocols. For TCRbeta analysis, collaborators shipped samples in one of three forms: frozen whole blood, isolated PBMCs, or DNA extracted from either of those sample types. The rearrangement joined TRBV29-1 to TRBJ1-2; 10 bases in the junction line up with TRBD1. Sequenced: peripheral blood. This TCR was sampled from a woman aged 70-85 years with acute or convalescent COVID-19. This receptor carries the CDR3 CSVVDRGLNGYTF. The nucleotides are TGCAGCGTCGTGGACAGGGGGTTGAATGGCTACACCTTC.